What follows describes a single TCR beta chain. The data were obtained in a study of blood T cell repertoires in COVID-19. Original processing methods: Amplification from reference gene primers served as the basis for estimated nucleated cell counts. TCRdb keeps only in-frame clones here, not all; method: immunoSEQ multiplex PCR. V and J calls and clone size follow that table, whereas D and trimming were derived from the DNA. This table holds fewer than 450,000 clones, about 90% found once. CDR1 is GTSNPN and CDR2 is SVGIG in the germline V gene (reference sequence). CDR3 length: 12 residues. Germline trimming cut 4 bases from V and 5 bases from J; bases unmatched to any gene: 0.

V usage is TRBV30 and J usage is TRBJ2-1, with 9 bases identical to TRBD2. This sequence was found in a man younger than 35 who had recovered from COVID-19. The sequencing input was PBMCs or T cells enriched from blood (not recorded which). The CDR3 DNA is TGTGCCTGGACTAGCGGGAACAATGAGCAGTTCTTC. Its translation is CAWTSGNNEQFF.